This T cell receptor beta chain was observed in a study of cytomegalovirus exposure and HLA in healthy donors. Overall study context: Most genotyped donors, approximately 77% of 300 to 400, had Caucasian-associated genetic ancestry.

Regarding the study as a whole: It emerged from a later analysis that several of the most significant clusters appeared to be linked to common viral pathogens. Cytomegalovirus association was assigned to 170 or so TCR beta chains.

The PCR ran on 60 Vbeta and 13 Jbeta primers. Authors' processing steps: About 11 million of the 75 million to 95 million unique TCR beta chains counted in a later analysis were shared. Libraries were prepared by immunoSEQ multiplex PCR; TCRdb keeps only in-frame clonotypes and omits some of them. V, J and clone size are taken as reported in that table, and D and trimming were inferred from the DNA itself. Of about 170,000 clones listed, roughly 80% are singletons. The CDR3 totals 14 residues. A note on this clone: Its specificity is not known.

The V gene is TRBV1, the J gene TRBJ2-1; no DNA check was done on the table's D call, TRBD2. TRBV1 is designated a pseudogene. This clonotype originated in a female donor in good health and CMV-seronegative. The sequencing sample was made of PBMCs. CDR3 nucleotide sequence: TGCACCGCTCCTAGCGGGAGGGCCTACAATGAGCAGTTCTTC. It specifies CTAPSGRAYNEQFF.